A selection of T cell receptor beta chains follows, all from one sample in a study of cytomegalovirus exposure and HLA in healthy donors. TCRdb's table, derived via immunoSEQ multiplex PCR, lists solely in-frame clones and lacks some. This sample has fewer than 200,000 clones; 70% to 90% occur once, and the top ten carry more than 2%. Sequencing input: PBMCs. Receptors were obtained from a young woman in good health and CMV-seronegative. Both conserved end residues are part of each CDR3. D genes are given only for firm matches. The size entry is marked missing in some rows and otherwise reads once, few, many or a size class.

CDR3: CASSQPQHF
DNA: TGTGCCTCCTCTCAGCCCCAGCATTTT
J: TRBJ1-5
D: NA
V: TRBV21-1
length: 9
size: NA

CDR3: CASNIGGSPLHF
DNA: TGTGCCAGCAACATAGGGGGTTCACCCCTCCACTTT
J: TRBJ1-6
D: NA
V: TRBV2
length: 12
size: NA

CDR3: CASSPIGGPPDTQYF
DNA: TGTGCCAGCAGCCCGATTGGAGGGCCCCCAGATACGCAGTATTTT
J: TRBJ2-3
D: NA
V: TRBV9
length: 15
size: NA

CDR3: CASSLGDRDTANYGYTF
DNA: TGCGCCAGCAGCTTGGGGGACAGGGATACAGCTAACTATGGCTACACCTTC
J: TRBJ1-2
D: TRBD1
V: TRBV5-1
length: 17
size: NA

CDR3: CASSTDRGVYQPQHF
DNA: TGTGCCAGTAGTACCGACAGGGGAGTTTACCAGCCCCAGCATTTT
J: TRBJ1-5
D: TRBD1
V: TRBV19
length: 15
size: NA

CDR3: CASSVRPLLGKLATGELFF
DNA: TGTGCCAGCAGCGTACGCCCCCTCTTAGGGAAACTAGCGACCGGGGAGCTGTTTTTT
J: TRBJ2-2
D: TRBD2
V: TRBV9
length: 19
size: NA

CDR3: CASSEFRREGGQPQHF
DNA: TGTGCCAGCAGTGAATTTAGACGGGAGGGCGGCCAGCCCCAGCATTTT
J: TRBJ1-5
D: NA
V: TRBV6-1
length: 16
size: NA

CDR3: CAISESKGRQGYQPQHF
DNA: TGTGCCATCAGTGAGTCGAAGGGTCGGCAGGGTTATCAGCCCCAGCATTTT
J: TRBJ1-5
D: NA
V: TRBV10-3
length: 17
size: NA

CDR3: CASSLEQGYEQYF
DNA: TGTGCCAGCAGCTTGGAGCAGGGCTACGAGCAGTACTTC
J: TRBJ2-7
D: NA
V: TRBV5-4
length: 13
size: NA

CDR3: CAISSDSYGYTF
DNA: TGTGCCATCAGTTCGGACAGCTATGGCTACACCTTC
J: TRBJ1-2
D: NA
V: TRBV10-3
length: 12
size: NA

CDR3: CASSLLGGDIGRNQPQHF
DNA: TGTGCCAGCAGTCTATTAGGTGGCGACATCGGCCGAAATCAGCCCCAGCATTTT
J: TRBJ1-5
D: NA
V: TRBV27
length: 18
size: NA

CDR3: CASSYGAGQHQPQHF
DNA: TGTGCCAGCAGTTACGGGGCTGGACAGCATCAGCCCCAGCATTTT
J: TRBJ1-5
D: NA
V: TRBV6-5
length: 15
size: NA

CDR3: CASSVADPGLEGGTEAFF
DNA: TGTGCCAGCAGCGTAGCCGATCCCGGCCTTGAGGGCGGTACTGAAGCTTTCTTT
J: TRBJ1-1
D: NA
V: TRBV9
length: 18
size: NA

CDR3: CASSPTLRADYGYTF
DNA: TGTGCCAGCAGCCCGACTCTTCGAGCGGACTATGGCTACACCTTC
J: TRBJ1-2
D: NA
V: TRBV6-5
length: 15
size: NA

CDR3: CASSATGQGSNEQFF
DNA: TGTGCCAGCAGCGCAACGGGACAGGGGTCTAATGAGCAGTTCTTC
J: TRBJ2-1
D: TRBD1
V: TRBV6-4
length: 15
size: NA

CDR3: CASSEASGNNIQYF
DNA: TGTGCCAGCAGTGAAGCCTCAGGGAACAACATTCAGTACTTC
J: TRBJ2-4
D: NA
V: TRBV6-4
length: 14
size: NA

CDR3: CASSSPSEGNTEAFF
DNA: TGTGCCAGCAGTTCACCCTCGGAGGGGAACACTGAAGCTTTCTTT
J: TRBJ1-1
D: NA
V: TRBV5-6
length: 15
size: once

CDR3: CASSSGTKEKLFF
DNA: TGTGCCAGCAGCTCCGGGACTAAGGAAAAACTGTTTTTT
J: TRBJ1-4
D: NA
V: TRBV7-2
length: 13
size: NA